These 7 T cell receptor beta chains were all obtained from the same sample, sequenced in a study of identical twins. MiXCR, run by TCRdb on the 5' RACE reads, gives a single entry per CDR3 protein. Of 600,000 to 850,000 distinct CDR3 sequences listed, approximately 18% are singletons. These data were also filed under a second study, of T cells expressing NK-cell markers.

Source material: PBMCs. The receptor source for this set is a woman in her late teens or twenties in good health.

This clonotype came up a few times. The chain links TRBV20-1 to TRBJ1-4; TRBD1 might be the D (6 bases). V was cut by 6 bases and J by 7 bases, with 18 bases left in between. The germline gives CDR1 DFQATT, CDR2 SNEGSKA (reference sequence). The CDR3 has 14 amino acids. Here the CDR3 DNA reads TGCAGTGCCACGGAGACAGGTCCAGGTGAAAAACTGTTTTTT. Amino acid sequence: CSATETGPGEKLFF.

This clonotype was seen more than once but under ten times. The chain joins TRBV10-3 to TRBJ1-1; TRBD1 might be the D (6 bases). The V gene lost 0 bases and the J gene lost 6 bases, with 11 bases spanning the gap. The CDR3 covers 14 residues. Germline values: CDR1 ENHRY, CDR2 SYGVKD. This CDR3 is CAISESGTTAEAFF. The CDR3 DNA reads TGTGCCATCAGTGAGTCAGGGACAACGGCTGAAGCTTTCTTT.

This clonotype appeared a few times. The rearrangement links TRBV6-5 to TRBJ2-7, with 11 bases that match TRBD2. V lost 5 bases, J lost 1 base, and 10 bases stayed unmatched. This CDR3 spans 17 amino acids. CDR1 and CDR2 from the germline V gene are MNHEY and SVGAGI. The CDR3: CASSPRLAGWVSYEQYF. The CDR3 DNA is TGTGCCAGCAGTCCTCGACTAGCGGGATGGGTATCCTACGAGCAGTACTTC.

The CDR3 nucleotides read TGTGCCAGCAGCCATCTTCGGGCAGGGAGCTCCTATAATTCACCCCTCCACTTT. Its translation is CASSHLRAGSSYNSPLHF. J is TRBJ1-6 and V is TRBV12-3 or TRBV12-4; D is possibly TRBD1 (5 bases). The CDR3 totals 18 residues. V gave up 6 bases and J gave up 0 bases, with 18 bases separating them.

This clonotype occurred a few times. The chain carries TRBV7-9 and TRBJ1-1; D not certain. The V end lost 5 bases, the J end lost 1 base, and 11 bases lay between the germline ends. This CDR3 region has 14 residues. Germline V gene lookup returns CDR1 SEHNR and CDR2 FQNEAQ (reference sequence). CDR3 nucleotide sequence: TGTGCCAGCAGCCTGAGGAACTCGAACACTGAAGCTTTCTTT. Amino acids: CASSLRNSNTEAFF.

The V gene is TRBV6-1, the J gene TRBJ2-1; 11 bases align to TRBD2. The germline CDR1 and CDR2 sequences are MNHNS and SASEGT. This CDR3 is built from 17 residues. The J segment lost 8 bases and the V segment lost 6 bases, leaving 15 bases of the junction unmatched. CDR3 amino acids: CASSPGSGRAKGDEQFF. In nucleotides, the CDR3 is TGTGCCAGCAGCCCGGGTAGCGGGAGGGCTAAGGGGGATGAGCAGTTCTTC.

This clonotype was observed a handful of times. The chain joins TRBV7-9 to TRBJ2-7, with D possibly TRBD2 on 6 matching bases. CDR1 and CDR2 (germline): SEHNR, FQNEAQ (reference sequence). This CDR3 is 16 amino acids long. Trimming removed 6 bases at V and 3 bases at J, with 21 bases between. CDR3 in amino acids: CASSGGQGLGVYEQYF. CDR3 DNA sequence: TGTGCCAGCAGTGGAGGGCAGGGATTGGGGGTCTACGAGCAGTACTTC. The entire variable domain, with the rest obtained from reference TRBV7-9 and TRBJ2-7, is as follows: DTGVSQNPRHKITKRGQNVTFRCDPISEHNRLYWYRQTLGQGPEFLTYFQNEAQLEKSRLLSDRFSAERPKGSFSTLEIQRTEQGDSAMYLCASSGGQGLGVYEQYFGPGTRLTVT.